Many counts were recorded for the clone carrying this TCR beta chain. The use of a sample-barcoded 5' primer and a J-beta primer mix characterized a second PCR of roughly 6 to 11 cycles. TCRdb called the 5' RACE reads again in MiXCR, with one record for every CDR3 protein. The data hold hundreds of thousands of distinct CDR3 sequences, with roughly 30% observed a single time. Germline CDR1 is SEHNR and CDR2 is FQNEAQ (reference sequence). The CDR3 has 13 amino acids. V lost 5 bases, J lost 7 bases, and 12 bases lay in between. This sample was taken from a study of blood T cells in healthy people across ages.

The chain is built from TRBV7-9 and TRBJ2-1; D perhaps matches TRBD2 (6 bases). The sequence came from a woman older than 75 in good health. Material for sequencing was blood. In nucleotides, the CDR3 is TGTGCCAGCAGCCTCTTAGGAGGGAATGAGCAGTTCTTC. This gives the protein CASSLLGGNEQFF.